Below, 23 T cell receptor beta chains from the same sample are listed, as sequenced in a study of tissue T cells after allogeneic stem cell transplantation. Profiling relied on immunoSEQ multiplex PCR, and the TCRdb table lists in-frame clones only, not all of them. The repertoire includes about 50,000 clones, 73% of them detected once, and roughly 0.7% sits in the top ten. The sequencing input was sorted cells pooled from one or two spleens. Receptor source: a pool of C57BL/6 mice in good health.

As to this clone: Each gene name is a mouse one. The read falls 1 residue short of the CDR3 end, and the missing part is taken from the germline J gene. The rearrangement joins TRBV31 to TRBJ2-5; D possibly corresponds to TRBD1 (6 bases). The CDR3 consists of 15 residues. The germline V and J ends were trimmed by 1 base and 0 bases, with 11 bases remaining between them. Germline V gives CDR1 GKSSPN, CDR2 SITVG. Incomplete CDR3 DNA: TGTGCCTGGAGTCACGGGACAACTAACCAAGACACCCAGTAC. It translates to CAWSHGTTNQDTQY. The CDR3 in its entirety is CAWSHGTTNQDTQYF.

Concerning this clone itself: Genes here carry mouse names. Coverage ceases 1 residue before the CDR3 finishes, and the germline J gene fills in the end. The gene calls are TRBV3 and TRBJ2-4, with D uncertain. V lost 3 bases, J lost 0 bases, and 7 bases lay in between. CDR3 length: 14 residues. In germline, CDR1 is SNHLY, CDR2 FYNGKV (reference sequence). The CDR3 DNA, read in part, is TGTGCCAGCAGCTTTGGCAGTAGTCAAAACACCTTGTAC. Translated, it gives CASSFGSSQNTLY. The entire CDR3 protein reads CASSFGSSQNTLYF.

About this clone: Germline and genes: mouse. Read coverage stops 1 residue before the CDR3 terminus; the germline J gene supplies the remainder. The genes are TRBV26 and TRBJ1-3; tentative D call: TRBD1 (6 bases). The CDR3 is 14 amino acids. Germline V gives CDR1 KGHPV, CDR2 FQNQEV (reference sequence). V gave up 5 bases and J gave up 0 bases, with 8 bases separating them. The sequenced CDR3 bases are TGTGCCAGCAGTACAGGGAATTCTGGAAATACGCTCTAT. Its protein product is CASSTGNSGNTLY. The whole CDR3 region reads CASSTGNSGNTLYF.

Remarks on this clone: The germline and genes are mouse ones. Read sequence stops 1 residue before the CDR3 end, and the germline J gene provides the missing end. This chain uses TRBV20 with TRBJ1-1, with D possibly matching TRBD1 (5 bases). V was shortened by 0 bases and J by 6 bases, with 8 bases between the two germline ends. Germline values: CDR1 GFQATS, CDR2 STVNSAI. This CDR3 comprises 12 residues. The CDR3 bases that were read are TGTGGTGCTAGGGAGCAGGGCCCAGAAGTCTTC. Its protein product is CGAREQGPEVF. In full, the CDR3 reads CGAREQGPEVFF.

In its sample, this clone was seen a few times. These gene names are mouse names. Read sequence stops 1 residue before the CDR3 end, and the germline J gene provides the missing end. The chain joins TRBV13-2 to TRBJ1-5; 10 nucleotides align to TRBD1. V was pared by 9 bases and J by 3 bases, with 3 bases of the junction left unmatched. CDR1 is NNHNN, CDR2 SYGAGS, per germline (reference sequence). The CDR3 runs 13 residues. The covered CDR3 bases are TGTGCCACCCGGACAGGGGGCAACCAGGCTCCGCTT. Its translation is CATRTGGNQAPL. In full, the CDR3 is CATRTGGNQAPLF.

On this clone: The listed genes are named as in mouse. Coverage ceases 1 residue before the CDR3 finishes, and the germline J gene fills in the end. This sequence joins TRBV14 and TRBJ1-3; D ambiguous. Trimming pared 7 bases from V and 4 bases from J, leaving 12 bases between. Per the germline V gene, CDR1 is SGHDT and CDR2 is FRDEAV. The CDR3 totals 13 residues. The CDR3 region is CASLNLQGNTLYF. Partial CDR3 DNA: TGTGCCAGCCTCAACCTACAGGGAAATACGCTCTAT.

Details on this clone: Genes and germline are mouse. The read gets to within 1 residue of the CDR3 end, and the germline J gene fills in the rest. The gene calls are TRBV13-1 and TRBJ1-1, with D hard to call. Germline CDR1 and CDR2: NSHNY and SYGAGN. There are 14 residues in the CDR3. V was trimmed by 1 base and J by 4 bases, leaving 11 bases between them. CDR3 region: CASSDPPPTTEVFF. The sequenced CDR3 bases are TGTGCCAGCAGTGATCCCCCCCCCACCACAGAAGTCTTC.

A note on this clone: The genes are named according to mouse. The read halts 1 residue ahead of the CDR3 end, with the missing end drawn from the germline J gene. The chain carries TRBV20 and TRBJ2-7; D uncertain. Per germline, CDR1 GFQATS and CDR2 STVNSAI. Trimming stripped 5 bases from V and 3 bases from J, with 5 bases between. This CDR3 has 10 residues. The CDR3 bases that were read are TGTGGTGCTTACAACTATGAACAGTAC. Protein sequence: CGAYNYEQY. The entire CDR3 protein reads CGAYNYEQYF.

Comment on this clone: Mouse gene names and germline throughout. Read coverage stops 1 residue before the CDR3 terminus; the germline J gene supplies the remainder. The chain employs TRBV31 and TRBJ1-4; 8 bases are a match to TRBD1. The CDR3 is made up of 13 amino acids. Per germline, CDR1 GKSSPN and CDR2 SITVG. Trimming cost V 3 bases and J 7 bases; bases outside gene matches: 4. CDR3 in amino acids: CAWRDRGGERLFF. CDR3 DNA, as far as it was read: TGTGCCTGGAGAGACAGGGGAGGCGAAAGATTATTT.

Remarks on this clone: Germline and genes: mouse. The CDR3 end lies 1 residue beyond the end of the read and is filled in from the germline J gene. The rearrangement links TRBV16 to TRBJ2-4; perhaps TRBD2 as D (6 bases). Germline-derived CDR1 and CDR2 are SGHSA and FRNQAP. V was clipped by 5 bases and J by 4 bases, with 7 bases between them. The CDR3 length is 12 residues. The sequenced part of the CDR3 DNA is TGTGCAAGCAGCAGACTGGAAAACACCTTGTAC. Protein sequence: CASSRLENTLY. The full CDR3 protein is CASSRLENTLYF.

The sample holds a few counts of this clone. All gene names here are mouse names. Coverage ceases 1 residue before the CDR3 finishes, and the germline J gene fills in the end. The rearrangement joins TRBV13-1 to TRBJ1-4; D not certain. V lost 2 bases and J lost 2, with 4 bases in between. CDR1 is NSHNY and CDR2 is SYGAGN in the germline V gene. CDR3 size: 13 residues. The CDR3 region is CASSDGSNERLFF. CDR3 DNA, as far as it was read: TGTGCCAGCAGTGACGGCTCCAACGAAAGATTATTT.

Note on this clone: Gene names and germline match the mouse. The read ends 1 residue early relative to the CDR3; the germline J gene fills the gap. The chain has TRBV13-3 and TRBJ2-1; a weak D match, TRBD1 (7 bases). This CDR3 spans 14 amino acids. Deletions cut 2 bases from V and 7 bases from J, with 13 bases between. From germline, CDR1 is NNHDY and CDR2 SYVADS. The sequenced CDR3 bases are TGTGCCAGCAGTGAAAGGGGGCGCGGGGCTGAGCAGTTC. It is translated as CASSERGRGAEQF. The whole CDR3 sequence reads CASSERGRGAEQFF.

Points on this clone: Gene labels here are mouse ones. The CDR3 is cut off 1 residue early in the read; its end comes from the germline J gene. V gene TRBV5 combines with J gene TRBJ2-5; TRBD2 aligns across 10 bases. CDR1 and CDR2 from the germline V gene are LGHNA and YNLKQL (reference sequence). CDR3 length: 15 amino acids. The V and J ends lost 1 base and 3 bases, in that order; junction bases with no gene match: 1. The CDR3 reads CASSQGDWGQDTQYF. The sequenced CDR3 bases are TGTGCCAGCAGCCAAGGGGACTGGGGTCAAGACACCCAGTAC.

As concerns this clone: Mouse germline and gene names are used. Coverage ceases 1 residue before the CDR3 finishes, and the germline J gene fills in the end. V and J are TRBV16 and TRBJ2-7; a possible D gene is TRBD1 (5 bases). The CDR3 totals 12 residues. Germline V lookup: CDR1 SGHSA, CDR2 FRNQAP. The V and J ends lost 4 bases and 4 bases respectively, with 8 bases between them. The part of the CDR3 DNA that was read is TGTGCAAGCAGCTCTACAGGATATGAACAGTAC. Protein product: CASSSTGYEQY. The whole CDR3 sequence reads CASSSTGYEQYF.

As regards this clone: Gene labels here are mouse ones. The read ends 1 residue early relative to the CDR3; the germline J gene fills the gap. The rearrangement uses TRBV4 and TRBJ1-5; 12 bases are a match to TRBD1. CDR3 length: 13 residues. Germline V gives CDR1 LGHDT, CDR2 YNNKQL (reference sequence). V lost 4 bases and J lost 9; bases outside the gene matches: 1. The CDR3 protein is CASSLGQGAAPLF. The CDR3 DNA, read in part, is TGTGCCAGCAGCTTGGGACAGGGGGCGGCTCCGCTT.

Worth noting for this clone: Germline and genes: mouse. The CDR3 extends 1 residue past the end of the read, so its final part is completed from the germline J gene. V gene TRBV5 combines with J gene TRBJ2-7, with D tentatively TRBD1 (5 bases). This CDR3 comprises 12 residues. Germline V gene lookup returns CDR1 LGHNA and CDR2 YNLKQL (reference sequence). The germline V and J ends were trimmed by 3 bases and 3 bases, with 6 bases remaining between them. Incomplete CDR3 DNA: TGTGCCAGCAGCCACCAGGGCTATGAACAGTAC. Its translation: CASSHQGYEQY. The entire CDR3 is CASSHQGYEQYF.

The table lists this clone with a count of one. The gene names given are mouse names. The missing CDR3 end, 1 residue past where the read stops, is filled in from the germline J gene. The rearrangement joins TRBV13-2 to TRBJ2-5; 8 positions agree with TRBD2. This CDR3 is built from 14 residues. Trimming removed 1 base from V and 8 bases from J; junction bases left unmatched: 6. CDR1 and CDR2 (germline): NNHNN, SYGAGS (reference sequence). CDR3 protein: CASGDRGGGGTQYF. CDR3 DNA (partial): TGTGCCAGCGGTGATAGGGGGGGCGGGGGCACCCAGTAC.

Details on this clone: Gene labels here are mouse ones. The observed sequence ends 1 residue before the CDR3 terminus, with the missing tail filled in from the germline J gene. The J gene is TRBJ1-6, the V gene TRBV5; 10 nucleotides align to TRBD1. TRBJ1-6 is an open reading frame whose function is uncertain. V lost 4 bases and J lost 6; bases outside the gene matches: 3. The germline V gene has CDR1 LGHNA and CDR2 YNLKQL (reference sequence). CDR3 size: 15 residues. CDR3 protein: CASSLGTGVNSPLYF. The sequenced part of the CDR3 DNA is TGTGCCAGCAGCCTCGGGACAGGGGTTAATTCGCCCCTCTAC.

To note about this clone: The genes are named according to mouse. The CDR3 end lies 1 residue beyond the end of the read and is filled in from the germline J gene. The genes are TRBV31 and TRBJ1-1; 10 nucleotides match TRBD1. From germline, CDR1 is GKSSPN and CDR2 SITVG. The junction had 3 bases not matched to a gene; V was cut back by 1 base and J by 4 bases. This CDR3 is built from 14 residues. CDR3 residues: CAWSQTGGLTEVFF. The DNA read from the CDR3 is TGTGCCTGGAGTCAGACAGGGGGCCTCACAGAAGTCTTC. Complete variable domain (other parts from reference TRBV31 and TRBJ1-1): AQTIHQWPVAEIKAVGSPLSLGCTIKGKSSPNLYWYWQATGGTLQQLFYSITVGQVESVVQLNLSASRPKDDQFILSTEKLLLSHSGFYLCAWSQTGGLTEVFFGKGTRLTVV.

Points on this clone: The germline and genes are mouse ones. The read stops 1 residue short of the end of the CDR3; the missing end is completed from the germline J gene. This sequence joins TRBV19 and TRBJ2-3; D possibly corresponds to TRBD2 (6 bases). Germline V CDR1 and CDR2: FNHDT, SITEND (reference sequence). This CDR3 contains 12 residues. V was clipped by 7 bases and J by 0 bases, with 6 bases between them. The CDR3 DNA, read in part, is TGTGCCAGCCTGGGGAGTGCAGAAACGCTGTAT. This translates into CASLGSAETLY. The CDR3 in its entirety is CASLGSAETLYF.

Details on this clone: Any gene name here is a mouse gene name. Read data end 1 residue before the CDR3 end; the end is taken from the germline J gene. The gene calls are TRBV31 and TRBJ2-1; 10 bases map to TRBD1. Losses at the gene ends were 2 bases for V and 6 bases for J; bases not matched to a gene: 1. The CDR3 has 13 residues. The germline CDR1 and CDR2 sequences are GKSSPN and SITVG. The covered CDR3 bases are TGTGCCTGGAGTGACAGGGGGCGTGCTGAGCAGTTC. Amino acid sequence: CAWSDRGRAEQF. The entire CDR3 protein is CAWSDRGRAEQFF.

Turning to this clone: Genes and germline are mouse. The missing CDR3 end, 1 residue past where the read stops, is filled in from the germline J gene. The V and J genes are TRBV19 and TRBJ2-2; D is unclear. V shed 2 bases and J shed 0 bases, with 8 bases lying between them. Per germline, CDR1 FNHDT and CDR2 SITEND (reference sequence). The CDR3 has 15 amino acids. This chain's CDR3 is CASSMPPANTGQLYF. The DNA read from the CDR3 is TGTGCCAGCAGTATGCCCCCGGCAAACACCGGGCAGCTCTAC. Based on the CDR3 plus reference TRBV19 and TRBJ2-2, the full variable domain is GGIITQTPKFLIGQEGQKLTLKCQQNFNHDTMYWYRQDSGKGLRLIYYSITENDLQKGDLSEGYDASREKKSSFSLTVTSAQKNEMAVFLCASSMPPANTGQLYFGEGSKLTVL.

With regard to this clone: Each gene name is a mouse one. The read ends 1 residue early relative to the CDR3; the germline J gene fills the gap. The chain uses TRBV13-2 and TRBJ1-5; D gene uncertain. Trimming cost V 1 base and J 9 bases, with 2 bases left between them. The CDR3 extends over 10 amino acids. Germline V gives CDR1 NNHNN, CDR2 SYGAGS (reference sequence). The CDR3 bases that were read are TGTGCCAGCGGTGATCGGGCTCCGCTT. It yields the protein CASGDRAPL. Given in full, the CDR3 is CASGDRAPLF.